This T cell receptor beta chain was observed in a study of radiation and T cells in renal cell carcinoma. Study-wide findings and caveats: Pretreatment tumor biopsies were lacking, so baseline clonotypes are unknown.

The sample's time point: blood 2 weeks post-SBRT. The sample's treatment: 15 Gy SBRT to primary tumor, nephrectomy 4 weeks later. Of note for this clone: Its antigen is undetermined.

V lost 3 bases and J lost 10; bases outside the gene matches: 8. The germline gives CDR1 SNHLY, CDR2 FYNNEI. This CDR3 has 13 residues. The method was immunoSEQ multiplex PCR; TCRdb's version includes in-frame clones alone and lacks a portion of them. The top ten hold approximately 6.3% of the sample, which has about 130,000 clones, about 81% seen once. This receptor was taken from a man aged 45-65 years with renal cell carcinoma. The chain links TRBV2 to TRBJ1-1; the match to TRBD1 covers 7 bases. Sequenced material: blood, taken from a patient whose treatment included radiotherapy and nephrectomy. This CDR3 reads CASSELPTGVAFF. CDR3 coding DNA: TGTGCCAGCAGTGAGCTTCCCACAGGGGTAGCTTTCTTT.